This paragraph covers one T cell receptor (beta chain) sequence. Its cognate antigen is unknown. The germline V gene has CDR1 WNHNN and CDR2 SYGVQD (reference sequence). The CDR3 is made up of 13 amino acids. V shed 4 bases and J 7 bases; nucleotides not matched to a gene: 2. CD45RA-negative memory and CD45RA+ naive subsets were split from the CD4+ cells. Sequencing used immunoSEQ multiplex PCR; TCRdb keeps in-frame clones, though not all of them. The data show 2 million to 2.5 million clones, approximately 95% seen once. The data belong to a study of shared clonotypes between healthy human individuals. General study points: When naive CD4 clonotypes were compared across a handful of donors, 5% to 5.5% were shared.

The V and J genes are TRBV10-1 and TRBJ2-1, with 9 nucleotides matching TRBD2. The sequence came from a man between 18 and 29 years old in good health. The sample was naive CD4+ T cells sorted from blood. The sample's subset: CD45RA+ positively selected. The CDR3 DNA is TGCGCCAGCAGTGTTACTAGCGGGAATGAGCAGTTCTTC. Its protein is CASSVTSGNEQFF.